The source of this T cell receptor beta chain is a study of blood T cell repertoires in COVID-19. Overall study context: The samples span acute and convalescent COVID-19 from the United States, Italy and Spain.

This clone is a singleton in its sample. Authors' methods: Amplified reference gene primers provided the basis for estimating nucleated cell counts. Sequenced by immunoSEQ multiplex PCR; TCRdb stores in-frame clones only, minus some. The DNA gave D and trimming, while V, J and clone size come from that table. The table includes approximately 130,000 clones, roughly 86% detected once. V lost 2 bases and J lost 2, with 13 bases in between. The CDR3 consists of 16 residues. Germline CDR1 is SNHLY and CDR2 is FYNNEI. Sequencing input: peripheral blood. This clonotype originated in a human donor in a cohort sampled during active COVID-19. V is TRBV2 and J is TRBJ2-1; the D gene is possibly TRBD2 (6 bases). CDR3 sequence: CASSEFSGPPYNEQFF. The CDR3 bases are TGTGCCAGCAGTGAATTTAGCGGCCCCCCCTACAATGAGCAGTTCTTC.